Listed here are 26 T cell receptor beta chains from one sample, sequenced in a study of CD8+ T cells in alopecia areata. Following RNA extraction, reverse transcription yielded cDNA that acted as the sequencing template. Here immunoSEQ multiplex PCR was the method, and the copy in TCRdb shows in-frame clones only, minus some. Here the sample spans 170,000 or so clones, roughly 60% being singletons. Sequencing was performed on CD4+ T cells sorted from blood, taken at week 0. Receptors originate from a human donor with alopecia areata.

The chain joins TRBV5-4 to TRBJ2-1, with D perhaps TRBD1 (6 bases). V dropped 4 bases and J dropped 4 bases, with 18 bases sitting between them. In germline, CDR1 is SGHNT, CDR2 YYREEE (reference sequence). This CDR3 is built from 16 residues. The CDR3 sequence is CASSRNRDTSYNEQFF. The CDR3 DNA reads TGTGCCAGCAGCCGAAACCGGGACACAAGTTACAATGAGCAGTTCTTC. Variable domain in full (rest from reference TRBV5-4 and TRBJ2-1): ETGVTQSPTHLIKTRGQQVTLRCSSQSGHNTVSWYQQALGQGPQFIFQYYREEENGRGNFPPRFSGLQFPNYSSELNVNALELDDSALYLCASSRNRDTSYNEQFFGPGTRLTVL.

This clone appeared a few times. This rearrangement joins TRBV30 to TRBJ1-5, with 7 bases matching TRBD1. Germline V gene lookup returns CDR1 GTSNPN and CDR2 SVGIG (reference sequence). CDR3 length equals 13 residues. Losses at the gene ends were 2 bases for V and 5 bases for J; bases not matched to a gene: 3. CDR3 residues: CAWSSGGDQPQHF. CDR3 sequence (DNA): TGTGCCTGGAGTTCAGGGGGGGATCAGCCCCAGCATTTT.

Details on this clone: Its ends do not fully match the called genes, so a read error is possible. The chain links TRBV29-1 to TRBJ2-1, with 10 positions matching TRBD2. There are 14 residues in the CDR3. The germline CDR1 and CDR2 sequences are SQVTM and ANQGSEA. In DNA, the CDR3 is TGCAGCGTTAGCGGGGGGGCCTCCGACAATGAGCAGTTCTTC. This codes for CSVSGGASDNEQFF.

This rearrangement joins TRBV29-1 to TRBJ2-1; TRBD2 agrees at 10 bases. The CDR3 extends over 13 amino acids. CDR1 is SQVTM and CDR2 is ANQGSEA in the germline V gene. V was pared by 6 bases and J by 9 bases, with 8 bases of the junction left unmatched. The CDR3 sequence is CSVSGGAFGEQFF. The CDR3 nucleotides are TGCAGCGTAAGCGGGGGGGCCTTCGGTGAGCAGTTCTTC.

The CDR3 DNA follows: TGTGCCAGCAGCTTAGGATTACGGGGGGGCACAGATACGCAGTATTTT. The encoded protein is CASSLGLRGGTDTQYF. The J gene is TRBJ2-3, the V gene TRBV11-2; TRBD2 matches 7 bases. The CDR3 length is 16 residues. With 1 base clipped from V and 1 base from J, the junction kept 5 bases outside the gene matches. The V gene's germline CDR1 is SGHAT and CDR2 FQNNGV.

The chain has TRBV5-6 and TRBJ1-6; D is undetermined. The V end lost 0 bases, the J end lost 9 bases, and 10 bases lay between the germline ends. The V gene's germline CDR1 is SGHDT and CDR2 YYEEEE. CDR3 length equals 14 residues. The CDR3 region is CASSLGGIGSPLHF. DNA for the CDR3: TGTGCCAGCAGCTTGGGCGGTATTGGTTCACCCCTCCACTTT. Supplemented by reference TRBV5-6 and TRBJ1-6, the full variable domain reads DAGVTQSPTHLIKTRGQQVTLRCSPKSGHDTVSWYQQALGQGPQFIFQYYEEEERQRGNFPDRFSGHQFPNYSSELNVNALLLGDSALYLCASSLGGIGSPLHFGNGTRLTVT.

The chain's CDR3 is CAWSGAGRGYEQYF. CDR3 nucleotide sequence: TGTGCCTGGAGTGGGGCTGGGCGTGGCTACGAGCAGTACTTC. The rearrangement joins TRBV30 to TRBJ2-7; D is unresolved. Germline V lookup: CDR1 GTSNPN, CDR2 SVGIG (reference sequence). CDR3 length: 14 amino acids. The V gene lost 1 base and the J gene lost 3 bases, with 13 bases spanning the gap.

V is TRBV29-1 and J is TRBJ2-3, with unresolved D. Germline V gene lookup returns CDR1 SQVTM and CDR2 ANQGSEA. Trimming took off 7 bases at V and 0 bases at J, with 2 bases between the two ends. The CDR3 has 10 amino acids. Here the CDR3 DNA reads TGCAGCGGAAGCACAGATACGCAGTATTTT. This gives the protein CSGSTDTQYF.

The J gene is TRBJ2-4, the V gene TRBV2; D is unresolved. Germline V CDR1 and CDR2: SNHLY, FYNNEI. V was clipped by 4 bases and J by 10 bases, with 8 bases between them. The CDR3 consists of 11 residues. CDR3 region: CASSGDRIQYF. The CDR3 nucleotides are TGTGCCAGCAGTGGAGACCGTATTCAGTACTTC.

The chain uses TRBV6-5 and TRBJ1-1; D perhaps matches TRBD1 (6 bases). This CDR3 is built from 14 residues. V was clipped by 6 bases and J by 4 bases, with 15 bases between them. Germline CDR1 reads MNHEY; CDR2 reads SVGAGI. This CDR3 reads CASRQGQRLTEAFF. In nucleotides, the CDR3 is TGTGCCAGCAGACAGGGACAAAGGCTCACTGAAGCTTTCTTT.

In its sample, this clone was seen many times. The gene calls are TRBV5-6 and TRBJ2-6; tentatively, D is TRBD1 (6 bases). CDR3 length: 18 amino acids. Germline V gives CDR1 SGHDT, CDR2 YYEEEE. Trimming left V 3 bases short and J 1 base short, with 17 bases between. The CDR3 coding sequence is TGTGCCAGCAGCTATGTGACAGGCGCAGCTTCTGGGGCCAACGTCCTGACTTTC. Protein: CASSYVTGAASGANVLTF.

V is TRBV29-1 and J is TRBJ1-2; tentative D call: TRBD1 (6 bases). Germline V gene sequence: CDR1 SQVTM, CDR2 ANQGSEA. CDR3 size: 12 residues. Trimming took off 7 bases at V and 8 bases at J, with 17 bases between the two ends. In nucleotides, the CDR3 is TGCAGCGCAAGACAGGCCCTTGAAGGCTACACCTTC. Translating it yields CSARQALEGYTF.

The sample holds one count of this clone. This sequence joins TRBV30 and TRBJ1-2, with a tentative D call TRBD1 (6 bases). This CDR3 contains 17 residues. The germline V and J ends were trimmed by 0 bases and 5 bases, with 22 bases remaining between them. Germline CDR1 and CDR2: GTSNPN and SVGIG (reference sequence). CDR3: CAWSVLEAGAYGYGYTF. The CDR3 coding sequence is TGTGCCTGGAGTGTGCTCGAGGCAGGGGCTTATGGGTATGGCTACACCTTC. The variable domain in full, with the rest retrieved from reference TRBV30 and TRBJ1-2, is SQTIHQWPATLVQPVGSPLSLECTVEGTSNPNLYWYRQAAGRGLQLLFYSVGIGQISSEVPQNLSASRPQDRQFILSSKKLLLSDSGFYLCAWSVLEAGAYGYGYTFGSGTRLTVV.

This chain connects TRBV15 to TRBJ1-5; possibly TRBD1 for D (6 bases). V lost 5 bases, J lost 3 bases, and 11 bases lay in between. The germline V gene has CDR1 LNHNV and CDR2 YYDKDF (reference sequence). CDR3 length: 14 amino acids. The CDR3 DNA reads as TGTGCCACCAGCGGGGACATTGTCAATCAGCCCCAGCATTTT. Its protein is CATSGDIVNQPQHF. The complete variable domain, with remaining parts taken from reference TRBV15 and TRBJ1-5, reads DAMVIQNPRYQVTQFGKPVTLSCSQTLNHNVMYWYQQKSSQAPKLLFHYYDKDFNNEADTPDNFQSRRPNTSFCFLDIRSPGLGDTAMYLCATSGDIVNQPQHFGDGTRLSIL.

The chain is built from TRBV29-1 and TRBJ1-4; D is ambiguous. Germline lookup yields CDR1 SQVTM and CDR2 ANQGSEA. Trimming took off 4 bases at V and 5 bases at J, with 11 bases between the two ends. The CDR3 has 13 residues. The CDR3 loop reads CSVGTAPNEKLFF. CDR3 DNA: TGCAGCGTTGGGACGGCTCCGAATGAAAAACTGTTTTTT.

This chain links TRBV10-3 with TRBJ2-5; D perhaps matches TRBD1 (7 bases). Trimming pared 5 bases from V and 4 bases from J, leaving 17 bases between. Germline assignment: CDR1 ENHRY and CDR2 SYGVKD. The CDR3 has 15 residues. The CDR3 DNA reads TGTGCCATCAGTACCGGAGGGACAGATCGAGAGACCCAGTACTTC. Its protein product is CAISTGGTDRETQYF.

The rearrangement uses TRBV30 and TRBJ1-5, with a possible D match to TRBD1 (6 bases). Trimming shortened V by 0 bases and J by 7 bases, and 10 bases separated the two germline ends. Germline CDR1 GTSNPN, CDR2 SVGIG (reference sequence). This CDR3 is built from 13 residues. CDR3 amino acids: CAWSVRGEQPQHF. The CDR3 nucleotides are TGTGCCTGGAGTGTAAGGGGGGAACAGCCCCAGCATTTT.

The J gene is TRBJ2-4, the V gene TRBV30; TRBD1 matches 7 bases. The trim removed 1 base at V and 5 bases at J, leaving 2 bases unmatched. The CDR3 loop spans 13 amino acids. From germline, CDR1 is GTSNPN and CDR2 SVGIG (reference sequence). As DNA, the CDR3 is TGTGCCTGGAGTGGAACAGGGGAAAACATTCAGTACTTC. As protein: CAWSGTGENIQYF. Full variable domain (rest looked up from reference TRBV30 and TRBJ2-4): SQTIHQWPATLVQPVGSPLSLECTVEGTSNPNLYWYRQAAGRGLQLLFYSVGIGQISSEVPQNLSASRPQDRQFILSSKKLLLSDSGFYLCAWSGTGENIQYFGAGTRLSVL.

The chain joins TRBV30 to TRBJ1-1; D is possibly TRBD1 (5 bases). CDR1 and CDR2 (germline): GTSNPN, SVGIG (reference sequence). V was cut by 2 bases and J by 0 bases, with 19 bases left in between. The CDR3 totals 17 residues. DNA of the CDR3: TGTGCCTGGAGTTCCCCCTCCCCAGGGTCCATGAACACTGAAGCTTTCTTT. It translates to CAWSSPSPGSMNTEAFF.

The genes are TRBV9 and TRBJ2-6, with D possibly matching TRBD2 (6 bases). The germline CDR1 and CDR2 sequences are SGDLS and YYNGEE. V lost 4 bases and J 4 bases, leaving 15 bases between the germline ends. The CDR3 is 16 residues long. The DNA for the CDR3 is TGTGCCAGCAGCCCTCATGGGGGGAAAGGGGCCAACGTCCTGACTTTC. The encoded protein is CASSPHGGKGANVLTF.

The chain combines TRBV25-1 with TRBJ2-2, with D hard to call. Trimming took 3 bases from V and 5 from J, leaving 10 bases between them. CDR1 MGHDK and CDR2 SYGVNS come from the germline V gene. CDR3 size: 14 residues. As DNA, the CDR3 is TGTGCCAGCAGTGATGGGGTACGAACCGGGGAGCTGTTTTTT. Translating it yields CASSDGVRTGELFF.

This sequence joins TRBV29-1 and TRBJ2-3, with a tentative D call TRBD2 (6 bases). The CDR3 is made up of 13 amino acids. With 3 bases removed from V and 6 bases from J, the gap between germline ends came to 13 bases. Germline CDR1 reads SQVTM; CDR2 reads ANQGSEA. The CDR3 loop reads CSVDRLVKDTQYF. The CDR3, as DNA: TGCAGCGTTGATAGACTAGTAAAGGATACGCAGTATTTT.

V is TRBV18 and J is TRBJ2-4; D unresolved. CDR1 is KGHSH and CDR2 is LQKENI in the germline V gene. CDR3 size: 14 residues. The germline V and J ends were trimmed by 1 base and 2 bases, with 6 bases remaining between them. The CDR3 DNA reads TGTGCCAGCTCACCACTCCCGACCAAAAACATTCAGTACTTC. Protein sequence: CASSPLPTKNIQYF.

This clone was counted a few times. The chain links TRBV6-5 to TRBJ2-5, with D hard to call. Trimming left V 7 bases short and J 2 bases short, with 17 bases between. This CDR3 contains 15 residues. CDR1 and CDR2 (germline): MNHEY, SVGAGI. CDR3 sequence: CASNPTSRLQETQYF. The CDR3 DNA follows: TGTGCCAGCAACCCAACGTCCCGCCTACAAGAGACCCAGTACTTC.

The chain carries TRBV30 and TRBJ1-2; 10 nucleotides align to TRBD1. Per germline, CDR1 GTSNPN and CDR2 SVGIG (reference sequence). The trim removed 3 bases at V and 5 bases at J, leaving 9 bases unmatched. CDR3 length equals 15 residues. CDR3 loop: CAWREGQGGIYGYTF. CDR3 DNA: TGTGCCTGGAGGGAAGGACAGGGGGGGATTTATGGCTACACCTTC.

This chain joins TRBV29-1 and TRBJ2-3, with 8 bases matching TRBD1. The CDR3 extends over 13 amino acids. Germline CDR1 and CDR2: SQVTM and ANQGSEA. J gave up 0 bases and V 7 bases, and 3 bases lay outside the gene matches. CDR3 sequence: CSARQGSTDTQYF. CDR3 sequence (DNA): TGCAGCGCAAGACAGGGGAGCACAGATACGCAGTATTTT.